A single sample is the source of the 20 T cell receptor beta chains below, sequenced in a study of blood T cell repertoires in COVID-19 (dated by TCRdb to 2020 to 2021). The library was built by means of the immunoSEQ multiplex PCR assay. Drawn from immuneACCESS, this table holds only the in-frame rearrangements with V and J called that TCRdb kept. Clones are partly lost; checked studies trace under half to an unresolved V gene and leave the rest unexplained. The sample data list 71,000 or so clones, and 90% of these were observed just once. The ten most abundant clones make up 5.1% of the sample. Sequencing input: peripheral blood. These receptors all come from a woman aged 18-29 years with acute or convalescent COVID-19.

V and J are TRBV6-1 and TRBJ1-2; D ambiguous. The CDR3 has 13 residues. From germline, CDR1 is MNHNS and CDR2 SASEGT. V was shortened by 2 bases and J by 8 bases, with 12 bases between the two germline ends. CDR3 protein: CASSESSLLGYTF. CDR3 sequence (DNA): TGTGCCAGCAGTGAATCCTCCCTGTTGGGCTACACCTTC.

V is TRBV12-3 or TRBV12-4 and J is TRBJ1-2, with D possibly TRBD1 on 5 matching bases. V lost 3 bases and J 8 bases, leaving 13 bases between the germline ends. The CDR3 loop spans 13 amino acids. DNA of the CDR3: TGTGCCAGCAGTTTCGGCAGGGCTTCCGGCTACACCTTC. Its translation: CASSFGRASGYTF.

The chain recombines TRBV4-1 with TRBJ1-1; D not certain. The V end was cut by 1 base, the J end by 7 bases, with 7 bases between. The germline V gene has CDR1 MGHRA and CDR2 YSYEKL. This CDR3 comprises 12 residues. CDR3 nucleotides: TGCGCCAGCAGCCAAGCGGGAGGTGAAGCTTTCTTT. As protein: CASSQAGGEAFF.

This clone was observed once. The chain employs TRBV15 and TRBJ2-3, with a possible D match to TRBD2 (6 bases). Between the trimmed V and J ends, which lost 6 bases and 3 bases, there was a span of 13 bases. Germline lookup yields CDR1 LNHNV and CDR2 YYDKDF (reference sequence). This CDR3 is built from 14 residues. CDR3 DNA sequence: TGTGCCACCAGTAACGGAGGGGAGACAGATACGCAGTATTTT. Translating it yields CATSNGGETDTQYF.

The rearrangement links TRBV19 to TRBJ1-5; unclear D gene. CDR1 and CDR2 from the germline V gene are LNHDA and SQIVND (reference sequence). The CDR3 runs to 14 residues. V gave up 2 bases and J gave up 3 bases, with 8 bases separating them. CDR3 nucleotide sequence: TGTGCCAGTAGTATAATCGGGAACAATCAGCCCCAGCATTTT. Amino acid sequence: CASSIIGNNQPQHF.

The chain has TRBV19 and TRBJ1-1, with a weak D call TRBD1 (5 bases). Germline values: CDR1 LNHDA, CDR2 SQIVND (reference sequence). The CDR3 runs to 13 residues. Trimming left V 6 bases short and J 11 bases short, with 19 bases between. The CDR3 bases are TGTGCCAGTAGCAATTTGGGGCAGCTTGACGCTTTCTTT. Its translation: CASSNLGQLDAFF.

The chain carries TRBV6-6 and TRBJ1-1; D call uncertain. Germline CDR1 is MNHNY and CDR2 is SVGAGI (reference sequence). The CDR3 covers 14 residues. The ends were cut back, 8 bases at V and 0 bases at J, with 13 bases in the middle. The chain's CDR3 is CASYRGRLNTEAFF. Here the CDR3 DNA reads TGTGCCAGCTACCGTGGGCGATTGAACACTGAAGCTTTCTTT.

This sequence joins TRBV4-1 and TRBJ1-6, with 7 bases fitting TRBD1. The CDR3 totals 15 residues. V shed 1 base and J 6 bases; nucleotides not matched to a gene: 3. Germline assignment: CDR1 MGHRA and CDR2 YSYEKL. CDR3 sequence (DNA): TGCGCCAGCAGCCAAGTCACAGGGGCTAATTCACCCCTCCACTTT. Translated: CASSQVTGANSPLHF.

This chain links TRBV7-7 with TRBJ2-2; no firm D call. The CDR3 runs 13 residues. V was trimmed by 2 bases and J by 3 bases, leaving 4 bases between them. Germline values: CDR1 SSHAT, CDR2 FNYEAQ (reference sequence). The chain's CDR3 is CASSLSDTGELFF. DNA for the CDR3: TGTGCCAGCAGCTTATCGGACACCGGGGAGCTGTTTTTT.

V usage is TRBV29-1 and J usage is TRBJ2-7; TRBD1 agrees at 8 bases. Germline trimming cut 6 bases from V and 0 bases from J; bases unmatched to any gene: 7. The V gene's germline CDR1 is SQVTM and CDR2 ANQGSEA. The CDR3 has 14 residues. The CDR3 reads CSVWTGRSSYEQYF. The CDR3 coding sequence is TGCAGCGTATGGACAGGGAGGAGCTCCTACGAGCAGTACTTC.

This chain uses TRBV28 with TRBJ1-2; D perhaps matches TRBD1 (6 bases). The CDR3 sequence is 15 residues long. V lost 5 bases and J 4 bases, leaving 17 bases between the germline ends. Germline loops: CDR1 MDHEN, CDR2 SYDVKM. In nucleotides, the CDR3 is TGTGCCAGCAGTATCCCGACAGGAAGGGCCTATGGCTACACCTTC. As protein: CASSIPTGRAYGYTF.

The chain joins TRBV5-4 to TRBJ2-1; D remains unclear. CDR3 length equals 13 residues. V gave up 2 bases and J gave up 10 bases, with 13 bases separating them. Germline V lookup: CDR1 SGHNT, CDR2 YYREEE (reference sequence). The CDR3 spells CASSFAGSWEQFF. CDR3 nucleotide sequence: TGTGCCAGCAGCTTCGCCGGGTCGTGGGAGCAGTTCTTC.

The chain employs TRBV7-9 and TRBJ1-3; TRBD1 agrees at 8 bases. Germline CDR1 is SEHNR and CDR2 is FQNEAQ (reference sequence). The V segment lost 4 bases and the J segment 2 bases; nucleotides outside the gene matches: 4. CDR3 length: 15 residues. CDR3 DNA: TGTGCCAGCAGCTCAGAGACAGGGGCTGGAAACACCATATATTTT. This translates into CASSSETGAGNTIYF.

This clone was recorded once. The chain is built from TRBV27 and TRBJ1-2, with D possibly matching TRBD1 (6 bases). This CDR3 spans 13 amino acids. Germline V gene data show CDR1 as MNHEY and CDR2 as SMNVEV (reference sequence). V lost 6 bases, J lost 2 bases, and 10 bases lay in between. CDR3 coding DNA: TGTGCCAGCAGCCCACAGGGCAACTATGGCTACACCTTC. This translates into CASSPQGNYGYTF.

The V and J genes are TRBV6-2 or TRBV6-3 and TRBJ2-3, with 11 bases that match TRBD2. The V gene's germline CDR1 is MNHEY and CDR2 SVGEGT. This CDR3 comprises 20 residues. Unmatched junction bases numbered 19, after V lost 6 bases and J lost 2 bases. The CDR3 nucleotides read TGTGCCAGCAGCCCTCAGCCCGGACTAGCGGGTTATGACAACACAGATACGCAGTATTTT. Its protein is CASSPQPGLAGYDNTDTQYF.

The chain's CDR3 is CASSEPLSRARGGYTF. The CDR3 DNA follows: TGTGCCAGCAGTGAGCCCCTCTCAAGGGCTAGGGGTGGCTACACCTTC. The V and J genes are TRBV6-1 and TRBJ1-2; TRBD1 might be the D (5 bases). Germline CDR1 MNHNS, CDR2 SASEGT. The CDR3 has 16 amino acids. The V gene lost 3 bases and the J gene lost 7 bases, with 21 bases spanning the gap.

The CDR3, as DNA: TGTGCCAGCAGCCCATACCGGACAGGGGCCGGGGAGCTGTTTTTT. It translates to CASSPYRTGAGELFF. The gene calls are TRBV7-9 and TRBJ2-2, with 9 bases identical to TRBD1. Germline V CDR1 and CDR2: SEHNR, FQNEAQ (reference sequence). The V gene end was trimmed by 5 bases and the J gene end by 6 bases; junction bases not matched to a gene: 7. The CDR3 is made up of 15 amino acids.

The V and J genes are TRBV6-4 and TRBJ2-5; D might be TRBD1 (6 bases). The V end was cut by 4 bases, the J end by 1 base, with 25 bases between. CDR3 length: 19 residues. Germline CDR1 is MRHNA and CDR2 is SNTAGT. The CDR3 nucleotides read TGTGCCAGCAGTGCCCACCGCCCCAGCAGGGGCTCGTTCCAAGAGACCCAGTACTTC. This translates into CASSAHRPSRGSFQETQYF.

The gene calls are TRBV4-1 and TRBJ1-1; TRBD1 matches at 9 bases. The CDR3 contains 14 residues. Germline CDR1 and CDR2: MGHRA and YSYEKL. Unmatched junction bases numbered 9, after V lost 6 bases and J lost 7 bases. CDR3 nucleotides: TGCGCCAGCAGAACTGAGGGGACAGGGTTTGAAGCTTTCTTT. Translated: CASRTEGTGFEAFF.

The J gene is TRBJ2-7, the V gene TRBV6-5; possible D gene TRBD2, 5 bases. The CDR3 has 11 amino acids. V lost 9 bases and J lost 0, with 6 bases in between. Germline loops: CDR1 MNHEY, CDR2 SVGAGI. Here the CDR3 DNA reads TGTGCCAGTCGGGACTCCTACGAGCAGTACTTC. It specifies CASRDSYEQYF.